This entry lists 21 T cell receptor beta chains sequenced from one sample in a study of cytomegalovirus exposure and HLA in healthy donors. PCR employed 60 Vbeta and 13 Jbeta primers. Method: immunoSEQ multiplex PCR; TCRdb's copy keeps in-frame clones and lacks some. This table holds some 180,000 clones, 80% found once. The sequencing sample was made of PBMCs. These receptors were obtained from a woman in her 30s in good health and CMV-seronegative.

J is TRBJ2-7 and V is TRBV9; perhaps TRBD1 as D (6 bases). V was pared by 0 bases and J by 6 bases, with 13 bases between. Germline CDR1 SGDLS, CDR2 YYNGEE. There are 14 residues in the CDR3. For the CDR3, the DNA is TGTGCCAGCAGCGTAGCTGGGGGCCGGGGCGAGCAGTACTTC. Amino acids: CASSVAGGRGEQYF.

The chain employs TRBV6-1 and TRBJ1-1; D gene ambiguous. Trimming stripped 7 bases from V and 6 bases from J, with 9 bases between. Germline-derived CDR1 and CDR2 are MNHNS and SASEGT. This CDR3 is 11 amino acids long. The CDR3 DNA follows: TGTGCCAGCATGCGGGTCTCTGAAGCTTTCTTT. It yields the protein CASMRVSEAFF.

The V call is TRBV9, the J call TRBJ1-6; tentative D call: TRBD1 (6 bases). V lost 3 bases to trimming and J lost 3 bases, with 13 bases between them. The CDR3 has 16 residues. The germline V gene has CDR1 SGDLS and CDR2 YYNGEE. The CDR3 bases are TGTGCCAGCAGCGCCGTGGAAGGGGGCTATAATTCACCCCTCCACTTT. It translates to CASSAVEGGYNSPLHF.

The chain is built from TRBV28 and TRBJ1-2, with no clear D. Per the germline V gene, CDR1 is MDHEN and CDR2 is SYDVKM. V shed 8 bases and J shed 7 bases, with 11 bases lying between them. This CDR3 contains 11 residues. In nucleotides, the CDR3 is TGTGCCAGCTCCCTGAGGCTTGGCTACACCTTC. It specifies CASSLRLGYTF.

The rearrangement links TRBV7-9 to TRBJ2-1; D ambiguous. Germline CDR1 SEHNR, CDR2 FQNEAQ (reference sequence). CDR3 length: 15 residues. The V end was cut by 2 bases, the J end by 2 bases, with 10 bases between. This CDR3 reads CASSLSSPAYNEQFF. The CDR3 coding sequence is TGTGCCAGCAGCTTAAGTTCCCCGGCCTACAATGAGCAGTTCTTC.

V usage is TRBV6-5 and J usage is TRBJ1-4; D not resolved. Trimming cost V 6 bases and J 0 bases, with 8 bases left between them. CDR3 length: 14 amino acids. From germline, CDR1 is MNHEY and CDR2 SVGAGI. The CDR3: CASSSSATNEKLFF. CDR3 DNA: TGTGCCAGCAGCTCCAGTGCAACTAATGAAAAACTGTTTTTT.

This clone turned up a few times. The V and J genes are TRBV5-8 and TRBJ1-2, with a tentative D call TRBD1 (5 bases). Deletions cut 4 bases from V and 2 bases from J, with 9 bases between. The CDR3 is 13 amino acids. Germline-derived CDR1 and CDR2 are SGHTS and YDEGEE. CDR3 sequence reads: CASSPRGNYGYTF. CDR3 nucleotide sequence: TGTGCCAGCAGCCCTAGGGGCAACTATGGCTACACCTTC. Full variable domain (outside the CDR3, taken from reference TRBV5-8 and TRBJ1-2): EAGVTQSPTHLIKTRGQQATLRCSPISGHTSVYWYQQALGLGLQFLLWYDEGEERNRGNFPPRFSGRQFPNYSSELNVNALELEDSALYLCASSPRGNYGYTFGSGTRLTVV.

The V gene is TRBV7-2, the J gene TRBJ2-7; 8 bases are shared with TRBD1. The CDR3 spans 15 residues. Germline assignment: CDR1 SGHTA and CDR2 FQGNSA. V was pared by 4 bases and J by 3 bases, with 8 bases of the junction left unmatched. CDR3 coding DNA: TGTGCCAGCAGCTCCGGACAGGGAAACATCTACGAGCAGTACTTC. Translating it yields CASSSGQGNIYEQYF.

The chain joins TRBV27 to TRBJ1-5, with D perhaps TRBD1 (6 bases). From germline, CDR1 is MNHEY and CDR2 SMNVEV (reference sequence). The CDR3 runs 15 residues. Trimming removed 7 bases at V and 5 bases at J, with 18 bases between. CDR3: CASKEQGGFDQPQHF. DNA for the CDR3: TGTGCCAGCAAAGAACAGGGTGGGTTCGATCAGCCCCAGCATTTT.

This chain joins TRBV9 and TRBJ2-7, with TRBD1 as a possible D gene (6 bases). The CDR3 has 15 residues. CDR1 and CDR2 from the germline V gene are SGDLS and YYNGEE. Trimming left V 0 bases short and J 2 bases short, with 12 bases between. CDR3 in DNA: TGTGCCAGCAGCGTAGCAGGGGCCCGAGCCTACGAGCAGTACTTC. Its translation: CASSVAGARAYEQYF.

V is TRBV7-9 and J is TRBJ1-1; D is possibly TRBD1 (6 bases). This CDR3 is 14 amino acids long. V gave up 4 bases and J gave up 0 bases, with 9 bases separating them. In germline, CDR1 is SEHNR, CDR2 FQNEAQ (reference sequence). The CDR3 bases are TGTGCCAGCAGCTCGACAGGCATGAACACTGAAGCTTTCTTT. It translates to CASSSTGMNTEAFF. Full variable domain (rest looked up from reference TRBV7-9 and TRBJ1-1): DTGVSQNPRHKITKRGQNVTFRCDPISEHNRLYWYRQTLGQGPEFLTYFQNEAQLEKSRLLSDRFSAERPKGSFSTLEIQRTEQGDSAMYLCASSSTGMNTEAFFGQGTRLTVV.

The rearrangement links TRBV29-1 to TRBJ1-1, with 7 bases identical to TRBD1. CDR3 size: 15 residues. CDR1 and CDR2 (germline): SQVTM, ANQGSEA. V lost 6 bases, J lost 1 base, and 11 bases stayed unmatched. The CDR3 DNA follows: TGCAGCGTAGGACAGGTCGCCTTTACGAACACTGAAGCTTTCTTT. Amino acids: CSVGQVAFTNTEAFF.

V and J are TRBV10-3 and TRBJ1-1; 7 bases map to TRBD1. The V segment lost 7 bases and the J segment 3 bases; nucleotides outside the gene matches: 8. Germline-derived CDR1 and CDR2 are ENHRY and SYGVKD. The CDR3 spans 14 residues. CDR3 coding DNA: TGTGCCATCACCTTGACAGGGTCGGACACTGAAGCTTTCTTT. This gives the protein CAITLTGSDTEAFF.

V and J are TRBV19 and TRBJ2-6; 10 bases match TRBD1. V trimming: 9 bases; J trimming: 0 bases; junction bases outside the gene matches: 11. The germline gives CDR1 LNHDA, CDR2 SQIVND (reference sequence). This CDR3 is built from 18 residues. The DNA for the CDR3 is TGTGCCAGCACTTACCGGGACAGGGGATTCTCTGGGGCCAACGTCCTGACTTTC. This codes for CASTYRDRGFSGANVLTF.

V gene TRBV18 combines with J gene TRBJ2-5; D uncertain. Trimming shortened V by 6 bases and J by 2 bases, and 4 bases separated the two germline ends. This CDR3 contains 11 residues. The germline CDR1 and CDR2 sequences are KGHSH and LQKENI. DNA of the CDR3: TGTGCCAGCTCCCCTCAAGAGACCCAGTACTTC. This codes for CASSPQETQYF.

This clone was seen only a few times. The chain uses TRBV2 and TRBJ2-7; 10 nucleotides align to TRBD1. CDR1 SNHLY and CDR2 FYNNEI come from the germline V gene. Germline trimming cut 4 bases from V and 7 bases from J; bases unmatched to any gene: 4. The CDR3 runs 13 residues. The DNA of the CDR3 is TGTGCCAGCAGTGTGACAGGGGGCGGGGAGCAGTACTTC. Its translation is CASSVTGGGEQYF.

This clone has just a few counts. CDR3 sequence (DNA): TGCGCCAGCAGTGAGGCAAAACTAGCAGATACGCAGTATTTT. This translates into CASSEAKLADTQYF. The chain links TRBV10-2 to TRBJ2-3; a possible D gene is TRBD2 (5 bases). The germline CDR1 and CDR2 sequences are WSHSY and SAAADI. V shed 2 bases and J shed 4 bases, with 10 bases lying between them. The length of the CDR3 is 14 residues.

V and J are TRBV7-8 and TRBJ1-6, with D hard to call. The ends were cut back, 5 bases at V and 1 base at J, with 9 bases in the middle. CDR3 length: 15 residues. Germline CDR1 reads SGHVS; CDR2 reads FQNEAQ. The CDR3 protein is CASSILESYNSPLHF. DNA of the CDR3: TGTGCCAGCAGCATCTTGGAGTCCTATAATTCACCCCTCCACTTT.

The chain combines TRBV2 with TRBJ2-2; D is unresolved. V was cut by 9 bases and J by 6 bases, with 11 bases left in between. Germline V lookup: CDR1 SNHLY, CDR2 FYNNEI. CDR3 length: 12 residues. The CDR3 DNA reads as TGTGCCAGTGGAGAGTCGGCCGGGGAGCTGTTTTTT. It specifies CASGESAGELFF.

J is TRBJ1-1 and V is TRBV5-4, with D uncertain. The CDR3 sequence is 14 residues long. With 4 bases removed from V and 1 base from J, the gap between germline ends came to 11 bases. Germline V gene lookup returns CDR1 SGHNT and CDR2 YYREEE (reference sequence). CDR3 sequence (DNA): TGTGCCAGCAGCCTCCACCCAGGGAACACTGAAGCTTTCTTT. Translated, it gives CASSLHPGNTEAFF.

The chain couples TRBV7-2 to TRBJ1-2; the D is unclear. CDR3 length: 13 residues. V was trimmed by 5 bases and J by 5 bases, leaving 12 bases between them. Germline V gene lookup returns CDR1 SGHTA and CDR2 FQGNSA. CDR3 DNA: TGTGCCAGCAGCCCCAGGACTGGTTATGGCTACACCTTC. It is translated as CASSPRTGYGYTF.